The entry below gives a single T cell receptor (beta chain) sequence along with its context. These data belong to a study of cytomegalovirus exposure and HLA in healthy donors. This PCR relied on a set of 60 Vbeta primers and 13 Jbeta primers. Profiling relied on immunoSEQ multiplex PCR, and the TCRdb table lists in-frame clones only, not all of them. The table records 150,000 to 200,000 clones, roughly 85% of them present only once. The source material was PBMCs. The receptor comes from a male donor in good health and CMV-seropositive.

CDR3 DNA sequence: TGTGCCAGCAGCTTCTTAGAGAATGGAAACATTCAGTACTTC. Amino acid sequence: CASSFLENGNIQYF. This chain connects TRBV5-5 to TRBJ2-4; D uncertain. Trimming took 2 bases from V and 6 from J, leaving 12 bases between them. CDR1 and CDR2 (germline): SGHKS, YYEKEE (reference sequence). The CDR3 is made up of 14 amino acids.